This TCR beta chain was found in a study of tissue T cells after allogeneic stem cell transplantation. Across the whole study: Steroid-refractory graft-versus-host disease after allogeneic hematopoietic cell transplant qualified adults for prospective research-autopsy enrollment. Patients with graft-versus-host disease had grafts: several unmodified, three CD34-selected and T-cell-depleted. Study-wide findings and caveats: Shared clones across patients were few; motif clustering revealed tissue-specific shared signatures.

This clone was counted between two and nine times. Its antigen is not identified. CDR3 sequences, V/J genes, frequencies and template counts came from survey-depth TCRbeta sequencing. The repertoire was sequenced with immunoSEQ multiplex PCR; TCRdb's copy has only in-frame clones and lacks some. The sample consists of 25,000 to 30,000 clones, approximately 85% of them appearing once. CDR3 length: 13 residues. Germline V gene lookup returns CDR1 SGHTA and CDR2 FQGNSA. V shed 2 bases and J shed 2 bases, with 7 bases lying between them. The material was blood, obtained before transplantation. This clonotype was sampled from a woman between 18 and 49 years old who later had graft-versus-host disease after an allogeneic stem cell transplant. The rearrangement links TRBV7-2 to TRBJ2-7; no clear D. The CDR3 bases are TGTGCCAGCAGCTTAAGCCAGGCCTACGAGCAGTACTTC. The encoded protein is CASSLSQAYEQYF.